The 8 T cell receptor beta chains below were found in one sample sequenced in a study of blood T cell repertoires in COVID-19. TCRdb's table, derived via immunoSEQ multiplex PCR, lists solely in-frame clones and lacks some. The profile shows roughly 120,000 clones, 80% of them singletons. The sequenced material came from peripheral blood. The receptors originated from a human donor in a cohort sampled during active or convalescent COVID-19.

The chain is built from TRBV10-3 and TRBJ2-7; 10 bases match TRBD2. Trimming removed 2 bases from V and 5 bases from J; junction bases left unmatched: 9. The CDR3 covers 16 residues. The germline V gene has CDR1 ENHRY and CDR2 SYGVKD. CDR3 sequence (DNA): TGTGCCATCAGTGAGCGAGCGGGAGGGAGGTCGGACGAGCAGTACTTC. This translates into CAISERAGGRSDEQYF.

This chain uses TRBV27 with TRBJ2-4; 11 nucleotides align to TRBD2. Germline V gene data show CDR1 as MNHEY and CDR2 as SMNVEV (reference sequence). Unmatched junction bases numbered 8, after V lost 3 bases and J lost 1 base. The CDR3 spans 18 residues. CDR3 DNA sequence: TGTGCCAGCAGTTTTTGGGCTAGCGGGAGGACGGCCAAAAACATTCAGTACTTC. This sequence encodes CASSFWASGRTAKNIQYF.

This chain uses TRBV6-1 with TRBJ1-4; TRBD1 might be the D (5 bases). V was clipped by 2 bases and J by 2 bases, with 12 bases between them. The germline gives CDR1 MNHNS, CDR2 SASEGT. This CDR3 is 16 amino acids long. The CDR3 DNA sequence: TGTGCCAGCAGTGAAATGGGGCCGCGCACTAATGAAAAACTGTTTTTT. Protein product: CASSEMGPRTNEKLFF.

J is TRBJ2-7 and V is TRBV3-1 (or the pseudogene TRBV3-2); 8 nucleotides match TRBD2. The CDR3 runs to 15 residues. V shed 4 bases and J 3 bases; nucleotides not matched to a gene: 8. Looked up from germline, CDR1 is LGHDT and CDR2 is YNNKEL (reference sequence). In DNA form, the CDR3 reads TGTGCCAGCAGCCCCGACGGGAGGGCCCTCTACGAGCAGTACTTC. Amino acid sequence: CASSPDGRALYEQYF.

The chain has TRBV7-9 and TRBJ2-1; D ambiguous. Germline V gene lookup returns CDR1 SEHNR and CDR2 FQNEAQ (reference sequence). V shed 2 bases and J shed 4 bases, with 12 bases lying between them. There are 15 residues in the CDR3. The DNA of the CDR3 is TGTGCCAGCAGCTTATCGGTGTTGTCGTACAATGAGCAGTTCTTC. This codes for CASSLSVLSYNEQFF.

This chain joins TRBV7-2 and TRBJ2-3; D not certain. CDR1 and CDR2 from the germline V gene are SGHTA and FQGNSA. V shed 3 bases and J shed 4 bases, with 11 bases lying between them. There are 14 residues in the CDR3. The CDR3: CASSFLKRPDTQYF. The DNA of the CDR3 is TGTGCCAGCAGCTTCTTGAAGCGCCCAGATACGCAGTATTTT. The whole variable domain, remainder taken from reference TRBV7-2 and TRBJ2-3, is GAGVSQSPSNKVTEKGKDVELRCDPISGHTALYWYRQSLGQGLEFLIYFQGNSAPDKSGLPSDRFSAERTGGSVSTLTIQRTQQEDSAVYLCASSFLKRPDTQYFGPGTRLTVL.

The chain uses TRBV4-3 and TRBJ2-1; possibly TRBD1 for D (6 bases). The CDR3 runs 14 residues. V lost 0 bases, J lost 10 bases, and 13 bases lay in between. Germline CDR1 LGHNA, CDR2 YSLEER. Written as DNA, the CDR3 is TGCGCCAGCAGCCAAGATGTTAGGACAGAGGAGCAGTTCTTC. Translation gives CASSQDVRTEEQFF.

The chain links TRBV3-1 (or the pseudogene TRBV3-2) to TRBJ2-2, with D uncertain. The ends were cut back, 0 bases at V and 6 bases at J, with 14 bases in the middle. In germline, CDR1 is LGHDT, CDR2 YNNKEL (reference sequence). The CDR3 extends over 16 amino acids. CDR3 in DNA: TGTGCCAGCAGCCAAGAAAAAGTTAGTTTGGCCGGGGAGCTGTTTTTT. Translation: CASSQEKVSLAGELFF.